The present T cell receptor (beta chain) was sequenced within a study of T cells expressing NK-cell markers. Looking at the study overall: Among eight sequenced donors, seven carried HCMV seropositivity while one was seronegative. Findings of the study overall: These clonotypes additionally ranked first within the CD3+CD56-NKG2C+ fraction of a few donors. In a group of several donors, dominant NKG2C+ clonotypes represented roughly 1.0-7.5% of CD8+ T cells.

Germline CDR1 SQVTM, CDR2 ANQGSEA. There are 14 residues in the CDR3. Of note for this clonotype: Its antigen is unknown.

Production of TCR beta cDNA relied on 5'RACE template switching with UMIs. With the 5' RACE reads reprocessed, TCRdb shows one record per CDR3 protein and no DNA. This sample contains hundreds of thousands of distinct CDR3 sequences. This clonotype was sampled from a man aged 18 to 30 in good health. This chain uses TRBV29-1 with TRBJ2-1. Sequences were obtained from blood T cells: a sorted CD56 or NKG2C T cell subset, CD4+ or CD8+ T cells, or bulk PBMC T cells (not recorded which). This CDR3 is CSVEIRAPYNEQFF.